One sample yielded the 8 T cell receptor beta chains listed below, sequenced in a study of regulatory T cells in long-lasting Graves disease. This sample's time point: newly diagnosed GD, antithyroid drugs for less than 3 months. Generation of the TCR library employed RNA extracted from PBMCs. iRepertoire HTBI primers and Arm-PCR of CDR3 regions built TCR beta libraries. TCRdb redid the calling of the multiplex PCR reads with MiXCR, one entry per CDR3 protein. The table lists some 340,000 distinct CDR3 sequences, 12% of them singletons. These data were likewise used in another study, on T cells in Graves' hyperthyroidism and ophthalmopathy.

The source was peripheral blood mononuclear cells (PBMCs), collected at new diagnosis, from a patient treated with antithyroid drugs. The receptors shown here come from a woman aged 18-29 years with Graves disease.

By share, this clonotype ranks as large. The rearrangement joins TRBV7-9 to TRBJ1-1; D is ambiguous. Trimming cost V 9 bases and J 0 bases, with 17 bases left between them. This CDR3 comprises 15 residues. The germline gives CDR1 SEHNR, CDR2 FQNEAQ (reference sequence). The CDR3 DNA sequence: TGTGCCAGTAGTATAGGGAGACTTATGAACACTGAAGCTTTCTTT. It specifies CASSIGRLMNTEAFF.

This clonotype was counted a few times. The CDR3 DNA is TGTGCCAGCAGCGCCTCGGGGAGGACCTATGCCAACGTCCTGACTTTC. This translates into CASSASGRTYANVLTF. The V call is TRBV9, the J call TRBJ2-6; tentative D call: TRBD2 (6 bases). V shed 3 bases and J shed 7 bases, with 17 bases lying between them. The CDR3 totals 16 residues. CDR1 is SGDLS and CDR2 is YYNGEE in the germline V gene.

This clonotype has a count of ten or more. The chain links TRBV27 to TRBJ1-2, with a tentative D call TRBD1 (5 bases). Germline V lookup: CDR1 MNHEY, CDR2 SMNVEV (reference sequence). There are 15 residues in the CDR3. Between the trimmed V and J ends, which lost 0 bases and 6 bases, there was a span of 14 bases. The CDR3 bases are TGTGCCAGCAGTTTATCTCGTGGGGGTTTGAATGGCTACACCTTC. It is translated as CASSLSRGGLNGYTF.

This clonotype was picked up many times. This chain links TRBV12-3 or TRBV12-4 with TRBJ1-2; D is possibly TRBD1 (5 bases). Trimming removed 5 bases at V and 6 bases at J, with 16 bases between. This CDR3 spans 14 amino acids. The CDR3 DNA is TGTGCCAGCAGTAAAGAGGGACGATTCGATGGCTACACCTTC. Protein product: CASSKEGRFDGYTF.

This clonotype has a count of ten or more. This chain connects TRBV11-2 to TRBJ1-1, with 7 bases that match TRBD1. CDR3 size: 17 residues. Germline CDR1 and CDR2: SGHAT and FQNNGV. V was pared by 4 bases and J by 2 bases, with 13 bases of the junction left unmatched. CDR3 sequence: CASSSQRGTELNTEAFF. CDR3 nucleotide sequence: TGTGCCAGCAGCTCCCAGAGGGGGACAGAGCTAAACACTGAAGCTTTCTTT.

This clonotype was seen a handful of times. The chain couples TRBV29-1 to TRBJ2-2; D is possibly TRBD1 (5 bases). The CDR3 has 15 residues. Germline CDR1 and CDR2: SQVTM and ANQGSEA. The V and J ends lost 1 base and 1 base respectively, with 10 bases between them. As DNA, the CDR3 is TGCAGCGTTGAAGTGGTGGACAAGAACACCGGGGAGCTGTTTTTT. It specifies CSVEVVDKNTGELFF.

The V and J genes are TRBV19 and TRBJ1-5, with D hard to call. The CDR3 runs to 16 residues. Trimming shortened V by 8 bases and J by 1 base, and 18 bases separated the two germline ends. CDR1 is LNHDA, CDR2 SQIVND, per germline (reference sequence). The chain's CDR3 is CASSVVWESSNQPQHF. CDR3 DNA sequence: TGTGCCAGTTCGGTGGTGTGGGAATCCAGCAATCAGCCCCAGCATTTT.

Ten or more counts support this clonotype. V usage is TRBV20-1 and J usage is TRBJ2-3; 8 nucleotides line up with TRBD1. In germline, CDR1 is DFQATT, CDR2 SNEGSKA (reference sequence). The V segment lost 2 bases and the J segment 0 bases; nucleotides outside the gene matches: 1. The CDR3 has 14 amino acids. CDR3 nucleotides: TGCAGTGCTAGACAGGGGGCTAGCACAGATACGCAGTATTTT. Translating gives CSARQGASTDTQYF.